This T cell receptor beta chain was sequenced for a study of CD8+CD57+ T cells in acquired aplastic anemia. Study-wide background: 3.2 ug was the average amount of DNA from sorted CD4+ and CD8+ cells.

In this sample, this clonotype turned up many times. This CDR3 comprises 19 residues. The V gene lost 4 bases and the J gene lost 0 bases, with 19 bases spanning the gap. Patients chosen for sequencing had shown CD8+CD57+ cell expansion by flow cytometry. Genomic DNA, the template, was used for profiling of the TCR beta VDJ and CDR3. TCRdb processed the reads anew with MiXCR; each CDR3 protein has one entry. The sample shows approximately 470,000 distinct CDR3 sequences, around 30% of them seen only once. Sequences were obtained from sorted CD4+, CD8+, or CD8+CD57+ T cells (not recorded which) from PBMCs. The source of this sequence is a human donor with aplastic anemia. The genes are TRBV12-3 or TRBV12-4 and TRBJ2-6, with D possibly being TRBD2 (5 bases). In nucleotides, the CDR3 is TGTGCCAGCAGTTCTCCACGGGGAACACGAACCTCTGGGGCCAACGTCCTGACTTTC. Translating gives CASSSPRGTRTSGANVLTF.